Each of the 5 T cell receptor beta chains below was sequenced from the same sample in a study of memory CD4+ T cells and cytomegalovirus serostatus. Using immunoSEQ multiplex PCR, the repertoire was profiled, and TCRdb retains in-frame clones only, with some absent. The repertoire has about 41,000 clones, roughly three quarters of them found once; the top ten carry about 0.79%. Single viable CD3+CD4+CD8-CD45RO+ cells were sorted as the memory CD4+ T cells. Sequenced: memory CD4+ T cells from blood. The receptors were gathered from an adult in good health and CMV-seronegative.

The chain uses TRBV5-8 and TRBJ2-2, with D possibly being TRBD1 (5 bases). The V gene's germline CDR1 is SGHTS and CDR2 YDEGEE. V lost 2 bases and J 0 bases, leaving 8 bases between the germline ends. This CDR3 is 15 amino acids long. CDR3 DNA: TGTGCCAGCAGCTTCGACAGAACGAACACCGGGGAGCTGTTTTTT. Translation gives CASSFDRTNTGELFF.

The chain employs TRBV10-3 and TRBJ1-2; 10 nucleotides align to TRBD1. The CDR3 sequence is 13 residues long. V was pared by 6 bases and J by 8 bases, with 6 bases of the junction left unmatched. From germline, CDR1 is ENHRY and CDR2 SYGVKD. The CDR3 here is CAIRGGTGDGYTF. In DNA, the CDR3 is TGTGCCATCAGGGGAGGGACAGGGGACGGCTACACCTTC.

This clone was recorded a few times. CDR3 residues: CASSLEQGGSSSYNEQFF. The CDR3 DNA reads as TGTGCCAGCAGCTTAGAACAGGGGGGTTCGAGCTCCTACAATGAGCAGTTCTTC. The rearrangement links TRBV11-3 to TRBJ2-1; 8 bases agree with TRBD1. From germline, CDR1 is SGHNT and CDR2 YENEEA. This CDR3 spans 18 amino acids. J was trimmed by 0 bases and V by 0 bases; bases with no gene match: 7.

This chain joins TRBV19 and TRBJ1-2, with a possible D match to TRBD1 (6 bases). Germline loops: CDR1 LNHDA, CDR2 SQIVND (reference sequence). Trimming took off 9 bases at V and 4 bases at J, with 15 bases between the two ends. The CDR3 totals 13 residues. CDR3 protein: CASSGQMSYGYTF. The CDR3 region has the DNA TGTGCCAGCTCCGGACAGATGTCCTATGGCTACACCTTC.

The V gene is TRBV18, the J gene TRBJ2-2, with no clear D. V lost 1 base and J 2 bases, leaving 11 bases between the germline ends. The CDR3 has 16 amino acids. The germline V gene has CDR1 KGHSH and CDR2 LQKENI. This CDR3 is CASSPLSAVNTGELFF. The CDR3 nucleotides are TGTGCCAGCTCACCACTTTCGGCGGTTAACACCGGGGAGCTGTTTTTT.